The 20 T cell receptor beta chains listed next were all sequenced from one sample in a study of shared clonotypes between healthy human individuals. Some clones are missing from TCRdb's copy, which holds only in-frame ones; the method was immunoSEQ multiplex PCR. The sample yields hundreds of thousands of clones, around three quarters seen once. The sequenced sample consisted of PBMCs. These receptors were collected from a woman between 40 and 55 years old in good health. Some clones in this sample may be carry-over from other donors' samples.

The V gene is TRBV7-8, the J gene TRBJ2-7; 7 bases match TRBD2. The germline gives CDR1 SGHVS, CDR2 FQNEAQ. The CDR3 length is 13 residues. The ends lost 5 bases at V and 3 bases at J; junction bases unmatched: 4. Here the CDR3 reads CASSRGLVYEQYF. The DNA for the CDR3 is TGTGCCAGCAGCCGCGGACTAGTCTACGAGCAGTACTTC.

V gene TRBV5-8 combines with J gene TRBJ2-3; no firm D call. The germline V gene has CDR1 SGHTS and CDR2 YDEGEE. The CDR3 spans 14 residues. V lost 0 bases to trimming and J lost 3 bases, with 8 bases between them. The DNA for the CDR3 is TGTGCCAGCAGCTTGGACCTTCGTACAGATACGCAGTATTTT. This gives the protein CASSLDLRTDTQYF.

This clone was detected only a few times. J is TRBJ1-1 and V is TRBV5-4; no clear D gene. Trimming removed 0 bases from V and 1 base from J, with 4 bases in between. This CDR3 comprises 13 residues. From germline, CDR1 is SGHNT and CDR2 YYREEE (reference sequence). CDR3 amino acids: CASSLVKNTEAFF. DNA for the CDR3: TGTGCCAGCAGCTTGGTCAAGAACACTGAAGCTTTCTTT.

This sequence joins TRBV7-8 and TRBJ2-1, with TRBD2 identical over 9 bases. J gave up 6 bases and V 5 bases, and 11 bases lay outside the gene matches. The CDR3 covers 16 residues. The V gene's germline CDR1 is SGHVS and CDR2 FQNEAQ. The CDR3 bases are TGTGCCAGCAGCCCAGGGGTCCTACTAGCGGGCAATGAGCAGTTCTTC. It encodes CASSPGVLLAGNEQFF.

The V gene is TRBV20-1, the J gene TRBJ2-5; no clear D. Germline CDR1 is DFQATT and CDR2 is SNEGSKA (reference sequence). CDR3 size: 11 residues. V gave up 1 base and J gave up 5 bases, with 5 bases separating them. CDR3 amino acids: CSARADETQYF. In DNA, the CDR3 is TGCAGTGCTAGAGCGGATGAGACCCAGTACTTC.

The rearrangement uses TRBV5-6 and TRBJ2-1; 8 bases fit TRBD2. Germline lookup yields CDR1 SGHDT and CDR2 YYEEEE. V trimming: 1 base; J trimming: 13 bases; junction bases outside the gene matches: 4. The CDR3 spans 12 residues. In nucleotides, the CDR3 is TGTGCCAGCAGCTTGCCAGCGGGAGACCAGTTCTTC. Protein: CASSLPAGDQFF.

The J gene is TRBJ2-7, the V gene TRBV6-4, with D perhaps TRBD1 (5 bases). Germline lookup yields CDR1 MRHNA and CDR2 SNTAGT. V gave up 4 bases and J gave up 5 bases, with 6 bases separating them. The CDR3 covers 11 residues. The CDR3 DNA is TGTGCCAGCAGTGGGGGCGACGAGCAGTACTTC. It yields the protein CASSGGDEQYF.

This sequence joins TRBV9 and TRBJ2-1; 8 bases fit TRBD2. V dropped 1 base and J dropped 6; count of bases not matched to a gene: 12. Germline CDR1 and CDR2: SGDLS and YYNGEE. The CDR3 extends over 17 amino acids. CDR3 region: CASSVRGGREASNEQFF. CDR3 bases: TGTGCCAGCAGCGTAAGAGGAGGGCGGGAGGCAAGCAATGAGCAGTTCTTC.

The chain recombines TRBV29-1 with TRBJ2-1; 8 bases match TRBD2. Losses at the gene ends were 1 base for V and 5 bases for J; bases not matched to a gene: 7. This CDR3 region has 15 residues. Germline values: CDR1 SQVTM, CDR2 ANQGSEA. CDR3 sequence: CSVEGWGTSNNEQFF. CDR3 nucleotide sequence: TGCAGCGTTGAAGGGTGGGGGACTAGTAACAATGAGCAGTTCTTC.

This clone was seen ten or more times. Other DNA sequences in the sample encode the same CDR3. The V gene is TRBV19, the J gene TRBJ2-5; D uncertain. The CDR3 sequence is 14 residues long. Germline CDR1 and CDR2: LNHDA and SQIVND (reference sequence). V shed 7 bases and J shed 5 bases, with 17 bases lying between them. The CDR3 sequence is CASTGGIFGETQYF. CDR3 nucleotides: TGTGCCAGTACTGGTGGTATATTCGGGGAGACCCAGTACTTC.

CDR3 in amino acids: CASSSKGDSGNTIYF. CDR3 in DNA: TGTGCCAGCAGTTCTAAAGGGGACTCTGGAAACACCATATATTTT. The genes are TRBV7-9 and TRBJ1-3; a weak D match, TRBD1 (5 bases). CDR3 length equals 15 residues. Germline CDR1 and CDR2: SEHNR and FQNEAQ (reference sequence). With 6 bases removed from V and 0 bases from J, the gap between germline ends came to 12 bases.

This clone appeared a few times. The chain is built from TRBV9 and TRBJ2-1, with TRBD2 matching 7 bases. Germline lookup yields CDR1 SGDLS and CDR2 YYNGEE. This CDR3 comprises 15 residues. V dropped 4 bases and J dropped 5; count of bases not matched to a gene: 9. The CDR3 region is CASSRQAGSDNEQFF. CDR3 sequence (DNA): TGTGCCAGCAGCCGCCAAGCGGGAAGCGACAATGAGCAGTTCTTC. Based on the CDR3 plus reference TRBV9 and TRBJ2-1, the full variable domain is DSGVTQTPKHLITATGQRVTLRCSPRSGDLSVYWYQQSLDQGLQFLIQYYNGEERAKGNILERFSAQQFPDLHSELNLSSLELGDSALYFCASSRQAGSDNEQFFGPGTRLTVL.

This clone was observed many times. In the same sample, other DNA sequences code for this CDR3. V is TRBV18 and J is TRBJ2-7; 8 nucleotides align to TRBD1. CDR1 and CDR2 (germline): KGHSH, LQKENI. This CDR3 region has 14 residues. The V and J ends lost 2 bases and 2 bases, in that order; junction bases with no gene match: 2. CDR3 residues: CASSPGTGPYEQYF. CDR3 sequence (DNA): TGTGCCAGCTCACCAGGGACAGGTCCCTACGAGCAGTACTTC.

The chain combines TRBV19 with TRBJ2-2; unclear D gene. The germline V gene has CDR1 LNHDA and CDR2 SQIVND (reference sequence). The CDR3 consists of 15 residues. V lost 3 bases and J 7 bases, leaving 15 bases between the germline ends. The CDR3 DNA sequence: TGTGCCAGTAGTATGCCAGGACGCTTGGGCGGGGAGCTGTTTTTT. Translation: CASSMPGRLGGELFF.

The chain employs TRBV28 and TRBJ1-5; D is possibly TRBD1 (6 bases). The CDR3 runs 16 residues. V shed 2 bases and J shed 0 bases, with 11 bases lying between them. In germline, CDR1 is MDHEN, CDR2 SYDVKM. The CDR3 DNA reads as TGTGCCAGCAGTTTACGTACAGGGTATAGCAATCAGCCCCAGCATTTT. Amino acids: CASSLRTGYSNQPQHF.

J is TRBJ2-3 and V is TRBV7-3; a weak D match, TRBD2 (6 bases). The germline gives CDR1 SGHTA, CDR2 FQGTGA. The CDR3 consists of 14 residues. The V end was cut by 5 bases, the J end by 6 bases, with 15 bases between. Here the CDR3 DNA reads TGTGCCAGCAGCCCCGGCGGGGCGTGGGATACGCAGTATTTT. Encoded protein: CASSPGGAWDTQYF.

V is TRBV10-2 and J is TRBJ2-7; D is perhaps TRBD1 or TRBD2 (6 bases each). Germline lookup yields CDR1 WSHSY and CDR2 SAAADI. V lost 2 bases and J lost 2, with 10 bases in between. The CDR3 is 14 amino acids. CDR3 bases: TGCGCCAGCAGTGAGGGGGGGCACCCCTACGAGCAGTACTTC. Its translation is CASSEGGHPYEQYF.

This clone has a handful of counts. This rearrangement joins TRBV27 to TRBJ2-2, with TRBD2 matching 8 bases. There are 17 residues in the CDR3. Trimming cost V 0 bases and J 6 bases; bases outside gene matches: 9. CDR1 and CDR2 from the germline V gene are MNHEY and SMNVEV (reference sequence). The CDR3 sequence: CASSLSFGGRKAGELFF. Here the CDR3 DNA reads TGTGCCAGCAGTTTATCATTCGGCGGGAGGAAAGCCGGGGAGCTGTTTTTT.

The chain has TRBV2 and TRBJ2-7; D gene uncertain. Trimming left V 4 bases short and J 0 bases short, with 4 bases between. This CDR3 spans 12 amino acids. CDR1 and CDR2 (germline): SNHLY, FYNNEI. CDR3 protein: CASSAVSYEQYF. The CDR3 DNA follows: TGTGCCAGCAGTGCCGTCTCCTACGAGCAGTACTTC.

The V gene is TRBV6-5, the J gene TRBJ2-5, with 7 bases lining up with TRBD1. With 9 bases clipped from V and 5 bases from J, the junction kept 6 bases outside the gene matches. This CDR3 contains 12 residues. CDR1 is MNHEY, CDR2 SVGAGI, per germline. CDR3 bases: TGTGCCAGTACAGGGGTAAGGGAGACCCAGTACTTC. This encodes CASTGVRETQYF.